This TCR beta chain came from a study of cytomegalovirus exposure and HLA in healthy donors. Clones were sequenced by immunoSEQ multiplex PCR, and TCRdb holds only the in-frame ones, with some missing. The repertoire holds about 130,000 clones, about 90% seen once, with over 3% in the top ten. The donors were part of the validation cohort, which consisted of some 120 subjects and was separate from the first cohort of around 620 subjects. The origin of this receptor is a man aged 25-45 years in good health and CMV-seronegative. The sequenced material came from PBMCs.

CDR3 sequence: CAIGGGGNQPQHF. The CDR3 DNA follows: TGTGCCATCGGAGGAGGAGGCAATCAGCCCCAGCATTTT. This chain connects TRBV10-3 to TRBJ1-5; the D is unclear. Germline CDR1 and CDR2: ENHRY and SYGVKD. The ends were cut back, 8 bases at V and 2 bases at J, with 10 bases in the middle. The CDR3 covers 13 residues.